This T cell receptor beta chain was recovered during a study of blood T cell repertoires in COVID-19. Study as a whole: Acute and convalescent COVID-19 specimens originated in the United States, Italy and Spain.

V was clipped by 5 bases and J by 5 bases, with 19 bases between them. CDR3 size: 16 residues. CDR1 is SGHNT and CDR2 is YYREEE in the germline V gene (reference sequence). TCRdb's table, derived via immunoSEQ multiplex PCR, lists solely in-frame clones and lacks some. The data show roughly 95,000 clones, with around 81% seen just once and around 4% held by the top ten. The V and J genes are TRBV5-4 and TRBJ2-2; a weak D match, TRBD2 (5 bases). This clonotype was obtained from a man aged 60-69 years with acute or convalescent COVID-19. Material: peripheral blood. DNA of the CDR3: TGTGCCAGCAGTCCCAGCGGTCCGTCGCTAACCGGGGAGCTGTTTTTT. Its protein product is CASSPSGPSLTGELFF.